The 29 T cell receptor beta chains below were found in one sample sequenced in a study of shared clonotypes between healthy human individuals. CD8 cells regarded as naive lacked CD45RO, were positively chosen for CCR7, and omitted terminally differentiated effector memory CD45RA+ cells. Measured with immunoSEQ multiplex PCR; TCRdb has only the in-frame clones, and not every one. Of roughly 2.1 million clones in the sample, about 93% were seen once. Sequences were obtained from naive CD8+ T cells from PBMCs. The source of these receptors is a young man in good health. Some clones in this sample may be carry-over from other donors' samples.

This chain links TRBV28 with TRBJ2-7; D gene ambiguous. Germline CDR1 and CDR2: MDHEN and SYDVKM. CDR3 length: 13 amino acids. V gave up 2 bases and J gave up 3 bases, with 8 bases separating them. CDR3 DNA sequence: TGTGCCAGCAGTTTACAGGCCCTCTACGAGCAGTACTTC. Amino acids: CASSLQALYEQYF.

The J gene is TRBJ1-3, the V gene TRBV5-5; no reliable D call. CDR3 size: 16 residues. The V gene lost 0 bases and the J gene lost 8 bases, with 18 bases spanning the gap. Germline CDR1 and CDR2: SGHKS and YYEKEE (reference sequence). The CDR3 reads CASSLVPKGQRYTIYF. DNA for the CDR3: TGTGCCAGCAGCTTGGTCCCGAAGGGCCAGAGGTACACCATATATTTT.

The chain joins TRBV4-1 to TRBJ2-1; TRBD1 is a possible D gene (7 bases). V was trimmed by 0 bases and J by 13 bases, leaving 13 bases between them. The CDR3 totals 13 residues. Germline CDR1 reads MGHRA; CDR2 reads YSYEKL. In DNA, the CDR3 is TGCGCCAGCAGCCAAGATCTGCGGGACAGCCAGTTCTTC. It specifies CASSQDLRDSQFF.

Note on this clone: This sample also contains other DNA sequences that code for the same CDR3. The gene calls are TRBV27 and TRBJ2-7; a possible D gene is TRBD2 (6 bases). V dropped 4 bases and J dropped 3 bases, with 13 bases sitting between them. Germline CDR1 and CDR2: MNHEY and SMNVEV (reference sequence). There are 14 residues in the CDR3. The chain's CDR3 is CASSSRDSYYEQYF. CDR3 in DNA: TGTGCCAGCAGTTCCCGGGACTCCTACTACGAGCAGTACTTC.

The chain joins TRBV6-5 to TRBJ2-1; 8 positions agree with TRBD2. CDR1 and CDR2 from the germline V gene are MNHEY and SVGAGI. V gave up 6 bases and J gave up 16 bases; unmatched junction bases: 11. The CDR3 has 12 amino acids. CDR3 in amino acids: CASSPGGVLSFF. CDR3 coding DNA: TGTGCCAGCAGCCCCGGGGGGGTCCTATCCTTCTTC.

To note about this clone: At the DNA level, this CDR3 is encoded by other sequences in the same sample as well. CDR3 loop: CASSSRYNEQFF. The CDR3 DNA follows: TGTGCCAGCAGCTCTAGGTACAATGAGCAGTTCTTC. V usage is TRBV7-9 and J usage is TRBJ2-1; D is unclear. The V and J ends lost 4 bases and 4 bases respectively, with 5 bases between them. The CDR3 extends over 12 amino acids. CDR1 and CDR2 (germline): SEHNR, FQNEAQ (reference sequence). Together with reference TRBV7-9 and TRBJ2-1, the CDR3 gives the full variable domain: DTGVSQNPRHKITKRGQNVTFRCDPISEHNRLYWYRQTLGQGPEFLTYFQNEAQLEKSRLLSDRFSAERPKGSFSTLEIQRTEQGDSAMYLCASSSRYNEQFFGPGTRLTVL.

This sequence joins TRBV7-2 and TRBJ1-5; TRBD1 aligns across 9 bases. This CDR3 spans 19 amino acids. The germline gives CDR1 SGHTA, CDR2 FQGNSA. The V segment lost 1 base and the J segment 0 bases; nucleotides outside the gene matches: 10. Written as DNA, the CDR3 is TGTGCCAGCAGCTTAGGCCCGGGACAGGGCCGCTATAGCAATCAGCCCCAGCATTTT. It specifies CASSLGPGQGRYSNQPQHF.

V gene TRBV11-2 combines with J gene TRBJ1-1, with D possibly TRBD1 on 6 matching bases. V lost 0 bases and J 6 bases, leaving 14 bases between the germline ends. The germline gives CDR1 SGHAT, CDR2 FQNNGV. This CDR3 contains 15 residues. The CDR3 loop reads CASSLDWGGKPEAFF. The DNA for the CDR3 is TGTGCCAGCAGCTTAGATTGGGGGGGCAAGCCTGAAGCTTTCTTT.

This rearrangement joins TRBV11-2 to TRBJ2-7; no clear D. V gave up 4 bases and J gave up 7 bases, with 11 bases separating them. The germline V gene encodes CDR1 SGHAT and CDR2 FQNNGV. The CDR3 runs to 12 residues. CDR3 amino acids: CASSSSELEQYF. CDR3 bases: TGTGCCAGCAGCTCGTCTGAATTAGAGCAGTACTTC. The full variable domain, completed using reference TRBV11-2 and TRBJ2-7, is EAGVAQSPRYKIIEKRQSVAFWCNPISGHATLYWYQQILGQGPKLLIQFQNNGVVDDSQLPKDRFSAERLKGVDSTLKIQPAKLEDSAVYLCASSSSELEQYFGPGTRLTVT.

The V and J genes are TRBV4-1 and TRBJ1-1; the D gene is possibly TRBD1 (5 bases). Trimming left V 1 base short and J 1 base short, with 16 bases between. The length of the CDR3 is 17 residues. Germline CDR1 MGHRA, CDR2 YSYEKL. CDR3 amino acids: CASSQAGQIIPNTEAFF. The CDR3 DNA sequence: TGCGCCAGCAGCCAAGCCGGACAAATAATTCCGAACACTGAAGCTTTCTTT.

CDR3 sequence (DNA): TGTGCCAGCTCACTAGTTGGGCCAGGGGGGACTGAAGCTTTCTTT. Protein sequence: CASSLVGPGGTEAFF. This chain uses TRBV18 with TRBJ1-1; TRBD1 agrees at 7 bases. The CDR3 is 15 residues long. V trimming: 4 bases; J trimming: 5 bases; junction bases outside the gene matches: 10. From germline, CDR1 is KGHSH and CDR2 LQKENI.

The V and J genes are TRBV4-3 and TRBJ2-3; 8 bases line up with TRBD1. The CDR3 is 15 residues long. The germline gives CDR1 LGHNA, CDR2 YSLEER. V lost 0 bases to trimming and J lost 6 bases; unmatched junction nucleotides: 5. The CDR3 loop is CASSQDWQGADTQYF. CDR3 bases: TGCGCCAGCAGCCAAGATTGGCAGGGGGCGGATACGCAGTATTTT.

V is TRBV19 and J is TRBJ2-5, with D unresolved. Trimming removed 5 bases from V and 5 bases from J, with 15 bases in between. Germline V lookup: CDR1 LNHDA, CDR2 SQIVND (reference sequence). This CDR3 comprises 14 residues. CDR3 DNA: TGTGCCAGTAGTCCTCACCTGACCCGGGAGACCCAGTACTTC. Its translation: CASSPHLTRETQYF. The entire variable domain, with the rest obtained from reference TRBV19 and TRBJ2-5, is as follows: DGGITQSPKYLFRKEGQNVTLSCEQNLNHDAMYWYRQDPGQGLRLIYYSQIVNDFQKGDIAEGYSVSREKKESFPLTVTSAQKNPTAFYLCASSPHLTRETQYFGPGTRLLVL.

The genes are TRBV29-1 and TRBJ1-2; perhaps TRBD1 as D (5 bases). Germline V gene lookup returns CDR1 SQVTM and CDR2 ANQGSEA. Trimming cost V 7 bases and J 3 bases, with 15 bases left between them. The CDR3 extends over 13 amino acids. DNA of the CDR3: TGCAGCGCCGGGCTTGGACACGACTATGGCTACACCTTC. Protein: CSAGLGHDYGYTF.

V gene TRBV5-1 combines with J gene TRBJ2-5; TRBD1 might be the D (5 bases). Deletions cut 0 bases from V and 5 bases from J, with 17 bases between. The CDR3 is 16 amino acids. Germline values: CDR1 SGHRS, CDR2 YFSETQ. CDR3 loop: CASSLALVGPPETQYF. CDR3 DNA: TGCGCCAGCAGCTTGGCCCTAGTGGGGCCCCCGGAGACCCAGTACTTC.

The rearrangement joins TRBV7-6 to TRBJ2-2, with D perhaps matching TRBD2 (6 bases). Germline V gene data show CDR1 as SGHVS and CDR2 as FNYEAQ. V was trimmed by 2 bases and J by 1 base, leaving 14 bases between them. The CDR3 runs to 17 residues. For the CDR3, the DNA is TGTGCCAGCAGCTTATTTGCGGGGTCGGGGAACACCGGGGAGCTGTTTTTT. It yields the protein CASSLFAGSGNTGELFF.

This chain connects TRBV25-1 to TRBJ2-7; D remains ambiguous. There are 14 residues in the CDR3. Per the germline V gene, CDR1 is MGHDK and CDR2 is SYGVNS. Between the trimmed V and J ends, which lost 0 bases and 2 bases, there was a span of 8 bases. The CDR3 is CASSEYGSTYEQYF. CDR3 DNA sequence: TGTGCCAGCAGTGAATACGGCAGCACCTACGAGCAGTACTTC.

The chain couples TRBV19 to TRBJ2-5; possibly TRBD2 for D (6 bases). Looked up from germline, CDR1 is LNHDA and CDR2 is SQIVND (reference sequence). V was trimmed by 9 bases and J by 0 bases, leaving 14 bases between them. The CDR3 runs 14 residues. In nucleotides, the CDR3 is TGTGCCAGCCAGGGACTCTCCTACCAAGAGACCCAGTACTTC. Translating gives CASQGLSYQETQYF.

This clone was recorded once. The V and J genes are TRBV9 and TRBJ2-4; D possibly corresponds to TRBD2 (5 bases). The germline CDR1 and CDR2 sequences are SGDLS and YYNGEE. The V and J ends lost 0 bases and 2 bases respectively, with 12 bases between them. The CDR3 consists of 16 residues. CDR3 DNA: TGTGCCAGCAGCGTAGGATCACGGGGAACCAAAAACATTCAGTACTTC. As protein: CASSVGSRGTKNIQYF.

The chain links TRBV7-3 to TRBJ1-4; D not resolved. Trimming left V 4 bases short and J 4 bases short, with 7 bases between. CDR1 and CDR2 from the germline V gene are SGHTA and FQGTGA. CDR3 length equals 13 residues. Written as DNA, the CDR3 is TGTGCCAGCAGCTCTGATAATAATGAAAAACTGTTTTTT. Its translation: CASSSDNNEKLFF.

V and J are TRBV7-9 and TRBJ1-2; TRBD1 matches 8 bases. With 4 bases clipped from V and 5 bases from J, the junction kept 3 bases outside the gene matches. Germline V lookup: CDR1 SEHNR, CDR2 FQNEAQ (reference sequence). The CDR3 totals 13 residues. CDR3 amino acids: CASSSDRDYGYTF. The DNA of the CDR3 is TGTGCCAGCAGCTCGGACAGGGATTATGGCTACACCTTC. The variable domain in full, with the rest retrieved from reference TRBV7-9 and TRBJ1-2, is DTGVSQNPRHKITKRGQNVTFRCDPISEHNRLYWYRQTLGQGPEFLTYFQNEAQLEKSRLLSDRFSAERPKGSFSTLEIQRTEQGDSAMYLCASSSDRDYGYTFGSGTRLTVV.

The chain has TRBV27 and TRBJ2-7, with D tentatively TRBD1 (6 bases). This CDR3 spans 21 amino acids. Trimming pared 8 bases from V and 6 bases from J, leaving 41 bases between. Germline assignment: CDR1 MNHEY and CDR2 SMNVEV (reference sequence). CDR3 amino acids: CASGSTGPRLGLRPLPGEQYF. The DNA of the CDR3 is TGTGCCAGCGGTTCTACAGGGCCCCGCCTCGGCTTAAGGCCTCTGCCAGGCGAGCAGTACTTC.

The chain uses TRBV28 and TRBJ2-7; D ambiguous. The CDR3 covers 12 residues. Trimming stripped 4 bases from V and 2 bases from J, with 6 bases between. The germline CDR1 and CDR2 sequences are MDHEN and SYDVKM. The CDR3 is CASSSQAYEQYF. The DNA for the CDR3 is TGTGCCAGCAGTTCCCAAGCCTACGAGCAGTACTTC.

The V and J genes are TRBV9 and TRBJ1-5, with a possible D match to TRBD1 (6 bases). Germline CDR1 reads SGDLS; CDR2 reads YYNGEE. The CDR3 loop spans 16 amino acids. Trimming took 3 bases from V and 6 from J, leaving 19 bases between them. Here the CDR3 reads CASSGQQGKKSQPQHF. In DNA form, the CDR3 reads TGTGCCAGCAGCGGCCAACAGGGTAAAAAGAGTCAGCCCCAGCATTTT.

A single count supports this clone. The chain has TRBV7-9 and TRBJ2-7; 10 bases align to TRBD1. This CDR3 is built from 19 residues. Germline trimming cut 4 bases from V and 4 bases from J; bases unmatched to any gene: 19. Per germline, CDR1 SEHNR and CDR2 FQNEAQ (reference sequence). CDR3 sequence (DNA): TGTGCCAGCAGCTCCTCCAGGTCCCCCGGGACAGGGGAACCATACGAGCAGTACTTC. Residues: CASSSSRSPGTGEPYEQYF.

The chain employs TRBV7-9 and TRBJ1-1; the match to TRBD1 covers 7 bases. Germline CDR1 and CDR2: SEHNR and FQNEAQ (reference sequence). Losses at the gene ends were 11 bases for V and 0 bases for J; bases not matched to a gene: 3. The CDR3 is 12 amino acids. The CDR3 DNA is TGTGCCGGGGGACAGCTGAACACTGAAGCTTTCTTT. It codes for CAGGQLNTEAFF.

The chain links TRBV2 to TRBJ2-1; the match to TRBD2 covers 9 bases. Per the germline V gene, CDR1 is SNHLY and CDR2 is FYNNEI. The CDR3 is 16 residues long. V gave up 3 bases and J gave up 5 bases; unmatched junction bases: 8. CDR3 loop: CASSESVAGVDNEQFF. In DNA, the CDR3 is TGTGCCAGCAGTGAGTCGGTAGCGGGAGTTGACAATGAGCAGTTCTTC.

The J gene is TRBJ2-2, the V gene TRBV4-2; tentatively, D is TRBD1 (6 bases). The CDR3 contains 17 residues. Trimming left V 3 bases short and J 3 bases short, with 17 bases between. Per the germline V gene, CDR1 is LGHNA and CDR2 is YNFKEQ. For the CDR3, the DNA is TGTGCCAGCAGCCACCAGGGGTGGGAGAAGGACACCGGGGAGCTGTTTTTT. Protein: CASSHQGWEKDTGELFF.

The chain joins TRBV6-5 to TRBJ2-3; D not resolved. The CDR3 loop spans 13 amino acids. From germline, CDR1 is MNHEY and CDR2 SVGAGI. Trimming left V 3 bases short and J 5 bases short, with 9 bases between. The CDR3 loop reads CASSYGLQDTQYF. The CDR3 DNA reads as TGTGCCAGCAGTTATGGGCTCCAAGATACGCAGTATTTT.